This T cell receptor (beta chain) emerged from a study of blood T cell repertoires in COVID-19. Study-wide background: Material from acute and convalescent COVID-19 was sourced from the United States, Italy and Spain. T cells, B-cell-depleted T cells, or PBMCs supplied cDNA or gDNA.

Authors' data handling: Amplification with reference gene primers provided the estimates of nucleated cell counts. Profiling relied on immunoSEQ multiplex PCR, and the TCRdb table lists in-frame clones only, not all of them. That table gives V, J and clone size, and the DNA gave D and trimming. There are fewer than 300,000 clones in the sample; roughly 84% occur only once, and less than 4% lies in the top ten. Germline V CDR1 and CDR2: MNHEY, SVGAGI. Trimming removed 4 bases at V and 3 bases at J, with 12 bases between. The CDR3 sequence is 15 residues long. This receptor was identified in a woman aged 18-35 years with acute or convalescent COVID-19. Material: peripheral blood. This chain connects TRBV6-5 to TRBJ1-4; tentatively, D is TRBD1 (6 bases). CDR3 nucleotide sequence: TGTGCCAGCAGTTCCCAGGGGAGGGCTAATGAAAAACTGTTTTTT. This encodes CASSSQGRANEKLFF.